Detailed here is one TCR beta chain. The antigen remains undetermined. The record originates from a study of CD8+CD57+ T cells in acquired aplastic anemia. Study outcomes and limitations: Sharing between patients and controls was observed for twenty-nine CD8+ CDR3 sequences.

Selection for sequencing was limited to patients who had shown CD8+CD57+ cell expansion by flow cytometry. TCR beta VDJ combinations and CDR3 sequences were profiled from genomic DNA. TCRdb re-called the reads through MiXCR, storing one row per CDR3 protein. The sample yields about 160,000 distinct CDR3 sequences, about 64% seen once. The V gene lost 6 bases and the J gene lost 0 bases, with 7 bases spanning the gap. This CDR3 comprises 13 residues. The germline V gene has CDR1 SGHRS and CDR2 YFSETQ. The receptor was isolated from a human donor with aplastic anemia. Sequencing was performed on sorted CD4+, CD8+, or CD8+CD57+ T cells (not recorded which) from PBMCs. The V and J genes are TRBV5-1 and TRBJ1-3; D uncertain. The CDR3 spells CASKASSGNTIYF. Here the CDR3 DNA reads TGCGCCAGCAAAGCCAGCTCTGGAAACACCATATATTTT. The complete variable domain, with remaining parts taken from reference TRBV5-1 and TRBJ1-3, reads KAGVTQTPRYLIKTRGQQVTLSCSPISGHRSVSWYQQTPGQGLQFLFEYFSETQRNKGNFPGRFSGRQFSNSRSEMNVSTLELGDSALYLCASKASSGNTIYFGEGSWLTVV.